This T cell receptor beta chain was obtained from a study of identical twins. Notes on this clonotype: Its antigen is still unknown.

TCRdb reanalysed the 5' RACE reads using MiXCR and keeps one entry per CDR3 protein. The sample lists approximately 250,000 distinct CDR3 sequences, 6.5% to 8% occurring once. Study findings and constraints: The study reached conclusions through statistical analysis that was cross-sectional, not following the same donors.

Germline-derived CDR1 and CDR2 are SEHNR and FQNEAQ (reference sequence). The CDR3 has 13 amino acids. Trimming shortened V by 5 bases and J by 0 bases, and 6 bases separated the two germline ends. The same data also went into a second study, on T cells expressing NK-cell markers. From that second work: Investigators obtained TCR beta repertoires from sorted CD3+CD56+NKG2C+, CD3+CD56+NKG2C- and CD3+CD56-NKG2C+ T cells.

Sequencing was carried out using CD8+ T cells sorted from blood. This TCR derives from a woman younger than 35 in good health. The chain is built from TRBV7-9 and TRBJ2-3; D is ambiguous. The CDR3 DNA reads TGTGCCAGCAGCCACCCTAGCACAGATACGCAGTATTTT. Protein: CASSHPSTDTQYF.